These T cell receptor beta chains were read from a single sample in a study of blood T cell repertoires in COVID-19. Profiling relied on immunoSEQ multiplex PCR, and the TCRdb table lists in-frame clones only, not all of them. The repertoire holds roughly 150,000 clones, with around 82% as singletons. Sequenced material: peripheral blood. The receptor source for this set is a man between 60 and 75 years old with acute or convalescent COVID-19. CDR3s include the opening cysteine and the closing phenylalanine or tryptophan. The order of the fields is clone size, V gene, J gene, D gene, CDR3 protein. A D gene is named only where the DNA matches it firmly. For some rows the clone size is stated as once, few or many, or as a class when expanded; others skip it.

clone_size: .
v_call: TRBV10-3
j_call: TRBJ2-2
d_call: .
cdr3_aa: CAIRGGAARRATGELFF

clone_size: .
v_call: TRBV6-5
j_call: TRBJ1-4
d_call: .
cdr3_aa: CASSYTVNQPEKLFF

clone_size: few
v_call: TRBV6-5
j_call: TRBJ1-1
d_call: .
cdr3_aa: CASKGYWAVEAFF

clone_size: .
v_call: TRBV13
j_call: TRBJ1-2
d_call: .
cdr3_aa: CASSLWGANYGYTF

clone_size: .
v_call: TRBV6-4
j_call: TRBJ2-3
d_call: TRBD1
cdr3_aa: CAGPFRRDRDTQYF

clone_size: .
v_call: TRBV19
j_call: TRBJ2-1
d_call: TRBD2
cdr3_aa: CASSDMGGDYNEQFF

clone_size: once
v_call: TRBV2
j_call: TRBJ2-7
d_call: .
cdr3_aa: CASSEGAQYF

clone_size: .
v_call: TRBV10-3
j_call: TRBJ1-2
d_call: TRBD1
cdr3_aa: CAIRGGQGFYLAF

clone_size: .
v_call: TRBV2
j_call: TRBJ1-5
d_call: .
cdr3_aa: CASEQDTDQPQHF

clone_size: .
v_call: TRBV19
j_call: TRBJ2-1
d_call: .
cdr3_aa: CASSNLRGGSGNEQFF

clone_size: .
v_call: TRBV11-2
j_call: TRBJ2-3
d_call: TRBD2
cdr3_aa: CASSFGGGSGKAGTQYF

clone_size: .
v_call: TRBV28
j_call: TRBJ2-7
d_call: .
cdr3_aa: CASTSPYEQYF

clone_size: .
v_call: TRBV5-1
j_call: TRBJ2-1
d_call: .
cdr3_aa: CASSLGQGYNEQFF

clone_size: .
v_call: TRBV5-1
j_call: TRBJ1-1
d_call: TRBD1
cdr3_aa: CASSQTGEWNTEAFF

clone_size: .
v_call: TRBV27
j_call: TRBJ1-1
d_call: .
cdr3_aa: CASSVGGWGTEAFF